This TCR beta chain stems from a study of T cell changes during pregnancy in multiple sclerosis. The germline V gene encodes CDR1 MGHRA and CDR2 YSYEKL. The V and J ends lost 1 base and 2 bases respectively, with 8 bases between them. CDR3 length: 15 residues. The protocol was immunoSEQ multiplex PCR, while the TCRdb copy is restricted to in-frame clones and leaves out a portion. The sample carries about 26,000 clones, roughly nine tenths recorded once. The sequence was collected from a female donor with multiple sclerosis, enrolled in a pregnancy study. Source: CD8+ T cells from peripheral blood mononuclear cells, taken in the second trimester of pregnancy. The V call is TRBV4-1, the J call TRBJ2-2; D is perhaps TRBD1 (6 bases). CDR3 amino acids: CASSQGGLNTGELFF. The CDR3 nucleotides are TGCGCCAGCAGCCAAGGGGGGCTTAACACCGGGGAGCTGTTTTTT.